This is a list of T cell receptor beta chains from one sample in a study of shared clonotypes between healthy human individuals. Measured with immunoSEQ multiplex PCR; TCRdb has only the in-frame clones, and not every one. This sample carries about 640,000 clones, roughly 70% of them seen once, and the ten largest clones take approximately 1.8%. Sequencing used memory CD4+ T cells sorted from blood. The receptors here all came from a woman younger than 45 in good health. The CDR3 runs from the conserved cysteine through the conserved F or W. The D gene is left open where the match is weak. Clone size, where shown, is once, few, many, or a class for clones that have expanded.

NA	NA	TRBV28	TRBJ1-3	CASSYFLRPGNTIYF	TGTGCCAGCAGTTACTTCCTACGCCCTGGAAACACCATATATTTT
NA	once	TRBV5-1	TRBJ2-7	CASSFGSPQTYEQYF	TGCGCCAGCAGCTTTGGGAGTCCCCAAACATACGAGCAGTACTTC
TRBD1	NA	TRBV7-9	TRBJ2-7	CASRHTTDREYEQYF	TGTGCCAGCAGACACACGACCGACAGGGAGTACGAGCAGTACTTC
TRBD2	once	TRBV25-1	TRBJ2-2	CASSESQAGGQGELFF	TGTGCCAGCAGTGAATCCCAAGCGGGAGGGCAAGGGGAGCTGTTTTTT
NA	NA	TRBV29-1	TRBJ1-1	CSVELGQNTEAFF	TGCAGCGTTGAACTGGGCCAGAACACTGAAGCTTTCTTT
NA	NA	TRBV10-1	TRBJ2-1	CASSPKQGPYNEQFF	TGCGCCAGCAGTCCTAAGCAAGGCCCCTACAATGAGCAGTTCTTC
NA	few	TRBV7-9	TRBJ1-1	CASTQWAEAFF	TGTGCCAGCACCCAATGGGCTGAAGCTTTCTTT
NA	NA	TRBV7-8	TRBJ2-3	CASSFGGLVEGDTQYF	TGTGCCAGCAGCTTTGGGGGCCTCGTTGAGGGAGATACGCAGTATTTT
TRBD1	NA	TRBV27	TRBJ1-1	CASRPGQGADTEAFF	TGTGCCAGCAGACCCGGACAGGGGGCTGATACTGAAGCTTTCTTT
NA	NA	TRBV6-5	TRBJ1-5	CASRSPRDSNQPQHF	TGTGCCAGCAGATCCCCCAGGGATAGCAATCAGCCCCAGCATTTT
NA	NA	TRBV6-5	TRBJ2-3	CASRQGYSTDTQYF	TGTGCCAGCAGGCAGGGGTATAGCACAGATACGCAGTATTTT
TRBD2	once	TRBV7-7	TRBJ2-1	CASSRNGGRADEQFF	TGTGCCAGCAGCCGTAATGGCGGGAGGGCCGACGAGCAGTTCTTC
TRBD1	NA	TRBV4-1	TRBJ1-5	CASSQDGTGGGQPQHF	TGCGCCAGCAGCCAAGATGGGACAGGGGGCGGTCAGCCCCAGCATTTT
NA	NA	TRBV7-2	TRBJ2-7	CASSPGRSSDEQYF	TGTGCCAGCAGCCCTGGCCGGTCTAGCGACGAGCAGTACTTC
NA	NA	TRBV7-3	TRBJ2-2	CASSLLPDYSNTGELFF	TGTGCCAGCAGCTTACTCCCGGACTATTCGAACACCGGGGAGCTGTTTTTT
NA	NA	TRBV30	TRBJ1-4	CAWSVQERSEKLFF	TGTGCCTGGAGTGTACAAGAGAGAAGCGAAAAACTGTTTTTT
TRBD2	few	TRBV27	TRBJ2-7	CASSLSAAGGRYEQYF	TGTGCCAGCAGTTTATCGGCAGCGGGAGGGAGATACGAGCAGTACTTC
NA	NA	TRBV7-9	TRBJ1-1	CASSTLTGDNTEAFF	TGTGCCAGCAGCACCTTGACAGGTGACAACACTGAAGCTTTCTTT
NA	NA	TRBV12-5	TRBJ2-5	CASGLGLTNRGGQETQYF	TGTGCTAGTGGTTTGGGCTTAACTAACAGGGGGGGCCAAGAGACCCAGTACTTC
NA	few	TRBV7-9	TRBJ2-3	CASSSGDSLVDTQYF	TGTGCCAGCAGTTCAGGCGATTCTCTCGTAGATACGCAGTATTTT
NA	few	TRBV1	TRBJ1-5	CTSSQVGTGNQPQHF	NA
TRBD1	once	TRBV28	TRBJ1-5	CASSRDSGNQPQHF	TGTGCCAGCAGCAGGGACAGCGGGAATCAGCCCCAGCATTTT
NA	NA	TRBV11-2	TRBJ1-1	CASGGQRDTEAFF	TGTGCCAGCGGAGGGCAACGGGACACTGAAGCTTTCTTT
NA	few	TRBV6-5	TRBJ2-7	CASSRDFVSSYEQYF	TGTGCCAGCAGCCGCGACTTCGTCAGCTCCTACGAGCAGTACTTC
NA	NA	TRBV11-2	TRBJ2-6	CASSLPPGLGANVLTF	TGTGCCAGCAGCTTACCCCCGGGGTTGGGGGCCAACGTCCTGACTTTC
TRBD1	few	TRBV6-1	TRBJ1-2	CASSEGDRVYGYTF	TGTGCCAGCAGTGAAGGGGACAGGGTCTATGGCTACACCTTC
TRBD1	few	TRBV6-6	TRBJ1-4	CASSRPGTGGEKLFF	TGTGCCAGCAGTCGCCCTGGGACAGGGGGAGAAAAACTGTTTTTT
NA	NA	TRBV28	TRBJ2-6	CASRGRGTGANVLTF	TGTGCCAGCAGAGGTCGGGGAACTGGGGCCAACGTCCTGACTTTC
NA	once	TRBV2	TRBJ2-7	CASRGGRSSYEQYF	TGTGCCAGCAGGGGGGGCAGGAGCTCCTACGAGCAGTACTTC
TRBD2	NA	TRBV27	TRBJ2-2	CASSPAGGRTGELFF	TGTGCCAGCAGTCCGGCGGGGGGTCGGACCGGGGAGCTGTTTTTT
TRBD1	NA	TRBV18	TRBJ1-4	CASSPDRDSGEKLFF	TGTGCCAGCTCACCCGACAGGGACTCGGGGGAAAAACTGTTTTTT
NA	NA	TRBV2	TRBJ1-5	CASSEEGFQPQHF	TGTGCCAGCAGTGAAGAGGGATTTCAGCCCCAGCATTTT
TRBD2	NA	TRBV6-5	TRBJ2-1	CASSYGTSGRDEQFF	TGTGCCAGCAGTTACGGGACTAGCGGGAGGGATGAGCAGTTCTTC
NA	few	TRBV19	TRBJ1-5	CASRRGAYSNQPQHF	TGTGCCAGTAGGAGGGGCGCCTATAGCAATCAGCCCCAGCATTTT
NA	NA	TRBV11-2	TRBJ1-1	CASSKPGTEAFF	TGTGCCAGCAGCAAACCCGGGACGGAAGCTTTCTTT
TRBD2	NA	TRBV6-1	TRBJ2-5	CATPTSGVQETQYF	TGTGCCACCCCGACTAGCGGGGTCCAAGAGACCCAGTACTTC
NA	NA	TRBV19	TRBJ1-4	CASSRAGGVEKLFF	TGTGCCAGTAGTCGGGCGGGAGGAGTTGAAAAACTGTTTTTT
TRBD1	NA	TRBV4-2	TRBJ1-5	CASSQRGQGGQPQHF	TGTGCCAGCAGCCAACGCGGACAGGGAGGGCAGCCCCAGCATTTT
NA	NA	TRBV9	TRBJ2-5	CASSVAGRETQYF	TGTGCCAGCAGCGTAGCTGGCAGAGAGACCCAGTACTTC